Below, 19 T cell receptor beta chains from the same sample are listed, as sequenced in a study of blood T cell repertoires in COVID-19. Profiled with immunoSEQ multiplex PCR; TCRdb holds only in-frame clones, not every one. The table lists some 49,000 clones, 75% to 95% of them singletons. Input material: peripheral blood. These receptors all come from a man aged 50-60 years with active COVID-19.

This chain uses TRBV24-1 with TRBJ2-1; maybe TRBD2 (5 bases). The V gene lost 0 bases and the J gene lost 8 bases, with 13 bases spanning the gap. The length of the CDR3 is 15 residues. Per the germline V gene, CDR1 is KGHDR and CDR2 is SFDVKD. The CDR3 loop is CATSDLGLAVDEQFF. Here the CDR3 DNA reads TGTGCCACCAGTGATTTGGGGCTAGCCGTGGATGAGCAGTTCTTC.

The chain couples TRBV6-6 to TRBJ1-1; weak D call: TRBD1 (5 bases). Trimming took off 5 bases at V and 3 bases at J, with 13 bases between the two ends. The germline gives CDR1 MNHNY, CDR2 SVGAGI (reference sequence). CDR3 length: 14 residues. Here the CDR3 DNA reads TGTGCCAGCAGTCCAAGGGGAGGGGACACTGAAGCTTTCTTT. As protein: CASSPRGGDTEAFF.

CDR3 nucleotide sequence: TGTGCCAGCACCCGGAGCCGGACTGAAGCTTTCTTT. Protein: CASTRSRTEAFF. V and J are TRBV7-9 and TRBJ1-1; D not certain. The V gene's germline CDR1 is SEHNR and CDR2 FQNEAQ (reference sequence). V lost 7 bases to trimming and J lost 5 bases, with 11 bases between them. The CDR3 totals 12 residues.

The chain recombines TRBV5-4 with TRBJ2-5; tentatively, D is TRBD2 (5 bases). V lost 4 bases and J 2 bases, leaving 12 bases between the germline ends. Germline CDR1 reads SGHNT; CDR2 reads YYREEE (reference sequence). CDR3 size: 14 residues. CDR3 residues: CASSPEASQETQYF. CDR3 DNA sequence: TGTGCCAGCAGCCCGGAGGCATCTCAAGAGACCCAGTACTTC.

The chain joins TRBV6-5 to TRBJ1-1; perhaps TRBD1 as D (5 bases). In germline, CDR1 is MNHEY, CDR2 SVGAGI. Trimming left V 5 bases short and J 5 bases short, with 18 bases between. This CDR3 is 15 amino acids long. The CDR3 coding sequence is TGTGCCAGCAGTCGGCTGCAGGGAGGAGTGACTGAAGCTTTCTTT. This codes for CASSRLQGGVTEAFF.

This clone was observed a few times. The chain is built from TRBV10-2 and TRBJ2-7, with 14 bases lining up with TRBD2. Germline values: CDR1 WSHSY, CDR2 SAAADI. This CDR3 contains 14 residues. V shed 2 bases, J shed 10 bases, and the junction held 4 bases outside the gene matches. CDR3 nucleotides: TGCGCCAGCAGTGAGGGACTAGCGGGAGGTTATCAGTACTTC. Translated: CASSEGLAGGYQYF.

The V and J genes are TRBV11-2 and TRBJ2-1; 10 nucleotides match TRBD2. The CDR3 has 16 residues. V lost 0 bases to trimming and J lost 9 bases; unmatched junction nucleotides: 8. Germline V CDR1 and CDR2: SGHAT, FQNNGV. The CDR3 DNA sequence: TGTGCCAGCAGCTTAGACAAACTAGCGGGAACCCTTGAGCAGTTCTTC. As protein: CASSLDKLAGTLEQFF.

V and J are TRBV20-1 and TRBJ1-2; D is unresolved. Germline V gene lookup returns CDR1 DFQATT and CDR2 SNEGSKA (reference sequence). The CDR3 totals 14 residues. V was pared by 3 bases and J by 1 base, with 12 bases between. This chain's CDR3 is CSASIGGGNYGYTF. Here the CDR3 DNA reads TGCAGTGCTAGTATTGGTGGAGGTAACTATGGCTACACCTTC.

The chain is built from TRBV18 and TRBJ2-7; TRBD1 might be the D (5 bases). The CDR3 is made up of 12 amino acids. Germline CDR1 KGHSH, CDR2 LQKENI. The germline V and J ends were trimmed by 3 bases and 7 bases, with 10 bases remaining between them. The CDR3 region is CASSPRDREQYF. The CDR3 bases are TGTGCCAGCTCACCCAGGGATAGGGAGCAGTACTTC.

CDR3 sequence (DNA): TGTGCCAGCAGGGAGACTAGCGGGGGGGCGACAGATACGCAGTATTTT. It specifies CASRETSGGATDTQYF. The rearrangement joins TRBV2 to TRBJ2-3; 14 bases are shared with TRBD2. This CDR3 is 16 amino acids long. Germline CDR1 and CDR2: SNHLY and FYNNEI. V shed 6 bases and J 3 bases; nucleotides not matched to a gene: 5.

The chain recombines TRBV4-2 with TRBJ1-1; D is uncertain. The CDR3 length is 15 residues. The V gene lost 1 base and the J gene lost 3 bases, with 12 bases spanning the gap. The germline CDR1 and CDR2 sequences are LGHNA and YNFKEQ. CDR3 sequence reads: CASSQGMGKDTEAFF. The CDR3 coding sequence is TGTGCCAGCAGCCAAGGGATGGGCAAGGACACTGAAGCTTTCTTT.

The gene calls are TRBV6-5 and TRBJ2-6; D gene ambiguous. Germline V gene data show CDR1 as MNHEY and CDR2 as SVGAGI. The V gene lost 7 bases and the J gene lost 2 bases, with 12 bases spanning the gap. This CDR3 spans 15 amino acids. The CDR3 coding sequence is TGTGCCAGCACTCCCGCAGGTGCTGGGGCCAACGTCCTGACTTTC. Residues: CASTPAGAGANVLTF.

The genes are TRBV9 and TRBJ2-1; no firm D call. The CDR3 contains 15 residues. Deletions cut 0 bases from V and 3 bases from J, with 10 bases between. The V gene's germline CDR1 is SGDLS and CDR2 YYNGEE. CDR3 loop: CASSVDNPDYNEQFF. Here the CDR3 DNA reads TGTGCCAGCAGCGTAGACAACCCTGACTACAATGAGCAGTTCTTC.

The V and J genes are TRBV7-9 and TRBJ2-1, with TRBD1 as a possible D gene (5 bases). The V gene's germline CDR1 is SEHNR and CDR2 FQNEAQ (reference sequence). The CDR3 length is 14 residues. Trimming took off 0 bases at V and 5 bases at J, with 8 bases between the two ends. DNA for the CDR3: TGTGCCAGCAGCTTAGCGAGCAGGGACAATGAGCAGTTCTTC. Its translation: CASSLASRDNEQFF.

V usage is TRBV6-1 and J usage is TRBJ2-7; TRBD1 is a possible D gene (5 bases). Germline assignment: CDR1 MNHNS and CDR2 SASEGT. Trimming took 3 bases from V and 2 from J, leaving 5 bases between them. The CDR3 has 12 amino acids. The CDR3 sequence: CASSDRAYEQYF. As DNA, the CDR3 is TGTGCCAGCAGTGACAGGGCCTACGAGCAGTACTTC.

The V and J genes are TRBV7-8 and TRBJ1-1; D gene uncertain. Germline V lookup: CDR1 SGHVS, CDR2 FQNEAQ. The ends were cut back, 2 bases at V and 4 bases at J, with 8 bases in the middle. The CDR3 is 13 residues long. As DNA, the CDR3 is TGTGCCAGCAGCTTACGGGTGGGCACTGAAGCTTTCTTT. Protein sequence: CASSLRVGTEAFF.

The chain recombines TRBV6-5 with TRBJ2-7, with 9 bases that match TRBD2. V shed 8 bases, J shed 3 bases, and the junction held 8 bases outside the gene matches. Looked up from germline, CDR1 is MNHEY and CDR2 is SVGAGI. CDR3 length equals 14 residues. For the CDR3, the DNA is TGTGCCAGCTTGGCGGGGGGGACGATCTACGAGCAGTACTTC. It codes for CASLAGGTIYEQYF.

The chain links TRBV7-2 to TRBJ2-5, with D uncertain. This CDR3 is built from 15 residues. CDR1 and CDR2 from the germline V gene are SGHTA and FQGNSA. V gave up 1 base and J gave up 0 bases, with 9 bases separating them. The CDR3 is CASSLGSTNQETQYF. The CDR3 DNA sequence: TGTGCCAGCAGCTTAGGTTCTACCAACCAAGAGACCCAGTACTTC.

The table lists this clone with a count of one. The V call is TRBV20-1, the J call TRBJ2-5; weak D call: TRBD1 (5 bases). The germline V and J ends were trimmed by 3 bases and 0 bases, with 11 bases remaining between them. The germline V gene encodes CDR1 DFQATT and CDR2 SNEGSKA (reference sequence). The CDR3 extends over 14 amino acids. The CDR3 reads CSASSRVYQETQYF. The CDR3, as DNA: TGCAGTGCTAGTTCCAGGGTCTACCAAGAGACCCAGTACTTC.